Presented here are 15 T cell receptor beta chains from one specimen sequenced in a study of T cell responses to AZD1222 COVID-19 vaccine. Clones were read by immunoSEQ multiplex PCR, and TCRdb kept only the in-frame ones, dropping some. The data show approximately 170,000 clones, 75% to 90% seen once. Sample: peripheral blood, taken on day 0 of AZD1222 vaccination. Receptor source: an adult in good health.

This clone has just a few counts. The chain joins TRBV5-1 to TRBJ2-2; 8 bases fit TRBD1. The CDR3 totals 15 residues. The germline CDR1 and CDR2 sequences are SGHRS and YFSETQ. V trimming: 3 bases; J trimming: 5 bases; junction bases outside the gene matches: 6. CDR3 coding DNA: TGCGCCAGCAGCTCCTGGACAGGGCAAACCGGGGAGCTGTTTTTT. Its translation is CASSSWTGQTGELFF.

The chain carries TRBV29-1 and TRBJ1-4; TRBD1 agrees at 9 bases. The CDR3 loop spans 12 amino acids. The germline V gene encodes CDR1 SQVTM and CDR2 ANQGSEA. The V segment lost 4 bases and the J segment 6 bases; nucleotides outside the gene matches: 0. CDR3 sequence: CSVGQGDEKLFF. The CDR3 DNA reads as TGCAGCGTTGGACAGGGGGATGAAAAACTGTTTTTT.

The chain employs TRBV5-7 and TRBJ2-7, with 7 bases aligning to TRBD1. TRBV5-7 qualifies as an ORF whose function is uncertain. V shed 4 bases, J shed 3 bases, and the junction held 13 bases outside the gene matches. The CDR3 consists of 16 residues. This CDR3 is CASSTLRDRVFYEQYV. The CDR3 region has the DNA TGTGCCAGCAGCACCCTGCGAGACAGGGTATTCTACGAGCAGTACGTC.

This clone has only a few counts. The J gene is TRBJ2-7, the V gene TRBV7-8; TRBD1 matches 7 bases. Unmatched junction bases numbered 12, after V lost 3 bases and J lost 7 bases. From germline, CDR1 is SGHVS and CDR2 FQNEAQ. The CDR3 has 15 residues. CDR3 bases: TGTGCCAGCAGCTTCGACAGGGATACTCCAGGTGAGCAGTACGTC. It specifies CASSFDRDTPGEQYV.

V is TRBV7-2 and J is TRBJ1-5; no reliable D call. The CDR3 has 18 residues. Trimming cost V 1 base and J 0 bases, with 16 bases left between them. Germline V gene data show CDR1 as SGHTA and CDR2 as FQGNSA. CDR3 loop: CASSLDKGRSSSNQPQHF. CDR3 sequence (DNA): TGTGCCAGCAGCTTAGATAAAGGACGGAGTTCTAGCAATCAGCCCCAGCATTTT.

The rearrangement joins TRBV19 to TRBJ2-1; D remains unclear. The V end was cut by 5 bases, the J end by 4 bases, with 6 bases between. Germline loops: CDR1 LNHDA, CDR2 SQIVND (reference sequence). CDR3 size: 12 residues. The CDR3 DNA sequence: TGTGCCAGTAGTCATGGTTACAATGAGCAGTTCTTC. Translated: CASSHGYNEQFF.

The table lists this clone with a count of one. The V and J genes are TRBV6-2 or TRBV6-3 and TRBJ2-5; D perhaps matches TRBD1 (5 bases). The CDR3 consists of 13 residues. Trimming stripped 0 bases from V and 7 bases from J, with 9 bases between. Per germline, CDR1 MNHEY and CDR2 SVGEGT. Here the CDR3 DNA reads TGTGCCAGCAGTTACTCGCACCAGGGGACCCAGTACTTC. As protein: CASSYSHQGTQYF.

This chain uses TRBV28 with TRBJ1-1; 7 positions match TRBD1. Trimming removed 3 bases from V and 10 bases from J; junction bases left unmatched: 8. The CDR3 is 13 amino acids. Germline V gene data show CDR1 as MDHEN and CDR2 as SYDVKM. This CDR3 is CASSFTDRDTAFF. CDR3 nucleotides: TGTGCCAGCAGTTTTACCGACAGGGACACAGCTTTCTTT.

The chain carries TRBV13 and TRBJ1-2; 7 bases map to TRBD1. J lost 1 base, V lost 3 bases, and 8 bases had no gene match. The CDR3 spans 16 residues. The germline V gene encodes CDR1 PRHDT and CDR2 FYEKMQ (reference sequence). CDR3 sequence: CASSFQGTDFNYGYTF. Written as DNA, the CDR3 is TGTGCCAGCAGCTTCCAAGGGACAGATTTTAACTATGGCTACACCTTC.

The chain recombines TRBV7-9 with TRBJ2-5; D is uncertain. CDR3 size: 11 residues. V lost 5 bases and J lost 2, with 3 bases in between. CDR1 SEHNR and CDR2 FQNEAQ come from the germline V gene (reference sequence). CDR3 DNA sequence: TGTGCCAGCAGCCTACAAGAGACCCAGTACTTC. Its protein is CASSLQETQYF. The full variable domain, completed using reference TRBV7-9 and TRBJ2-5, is DTGVSQNPRHKITKRGQNVTFRCDPISEHNRLYWYRQTLGQGPEFLTYFQNEAQLEKSRLLSDRFSAERPKGSFSTLEIQRTEQGDSAMYLCASSLQETQYFGPGTRLLVL.

In DNA, the CDR3 is TGTGCCACCAGCAGAGAGGGGGTGGCTAGCGGGGACAATGAGCAGTTCTTC. Amino acid sequence: CATSREGVASGDNEQFF. The chain has TRBV15 and TRBJ2-1, with 9 bases aligning to TRBD2. Per germline, CDR1 LNHNV and CDR2 YYDKDF (reference sequence). This CDR3 has 17 amino acids. The ends lost 0 bases at V and 5 bases at J; junction bases unmatched: 8.

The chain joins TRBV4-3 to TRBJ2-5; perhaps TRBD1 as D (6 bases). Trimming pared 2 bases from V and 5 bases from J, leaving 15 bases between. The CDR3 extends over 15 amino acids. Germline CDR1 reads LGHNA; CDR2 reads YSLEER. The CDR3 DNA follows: TGCGCCAGCAGCCAATTACAGGGTCCGTCGGAGACCCAGTACTTC. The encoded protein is CASSQLQGPSETQYF.

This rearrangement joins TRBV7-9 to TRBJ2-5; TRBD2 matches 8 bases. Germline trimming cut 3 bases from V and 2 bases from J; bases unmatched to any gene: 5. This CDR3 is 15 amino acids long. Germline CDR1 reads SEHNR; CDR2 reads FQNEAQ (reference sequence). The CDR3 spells CASSFRAGVQETQYF. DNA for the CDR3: TGTGCCAGCAGCTTTCGAGCGGGGGTACAAGAGACCCAGTACTTC.

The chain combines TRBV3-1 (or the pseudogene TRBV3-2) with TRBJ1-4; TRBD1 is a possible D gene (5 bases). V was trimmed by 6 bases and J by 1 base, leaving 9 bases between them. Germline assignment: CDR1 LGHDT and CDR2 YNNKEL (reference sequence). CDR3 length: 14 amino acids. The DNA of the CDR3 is TGTGCCAGCAGTCGAGGGGTAACTAATGAAAAACTGTTTTTT. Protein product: CASSRGVTNEKLFF.

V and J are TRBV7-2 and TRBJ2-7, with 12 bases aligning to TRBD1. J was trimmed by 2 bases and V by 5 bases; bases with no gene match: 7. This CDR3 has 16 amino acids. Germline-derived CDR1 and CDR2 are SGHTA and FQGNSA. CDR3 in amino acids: CASSAMGQGAPYEQYF. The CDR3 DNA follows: TGTGCCAGCAGCGCCATGGGACAGGGGGCCCCCTACGAGCAGTACTTC.